These 21 T cell receptor beta chains share one sample of origin, sequenced in a study of technical replicates of blood from a handful of donors. Repertoires were generated with immunoSEQ multiplex PCR, while TCRdb's copy carries only in-frame clones and drops some. The top ten hold about 0.35% of the sample, which has 75,000 to 100,000 clones, approximately 94% seen once. The sequenced sample was T cells isolated from PBMCs. These receptors were obtained from a human donor in good health.

This chain uses TRBV7-8 with TRBJ2-3, with a weak D call TRBD2 (5 bases). The germline V gene has CDR1 SGHVS and CDR2 FQNEAQ. The CDR3 sequence is 18 residues long. Deletions cut 5 bases from V and 2 bases from J, with 23 bases between. The CDR3 loop is CASSPLAYTGSSTDTQYF. The CDR3 bases are TGTGCCAGCAGCCCCCTAGCATACACTGGCTCCTCCACAGATACGCAGTATTTT. The entire variable domain, with the rest obtained from reference TRBV7-8 and TRBJ2-3, is as follows: GAGVSQSPRYKVAKRGQDVALRCDPISGHVSLFWYQQALGQGPEFLTYFQNEAQLDKSGLPSDRFFAERPEGSVSTLKIQRTQQEDSAVYLCASSPLAYTGSSTDTQYFGPGTRLTVL.

The V gene is TRBV27, the J gene TRBJ1-2; maybe TRBD1 (5 bases). V was shortened by 2 bases and J by 12 bases, with 16 bases between the two germline ends. The CDR3 extends over 13 amino acids. Germline-derived CDR1 and CDR2 are MNHEY and SMNVEV (reference sequence). In DNA form, the CDR3 reads TGTGCCAGCAGTTTAGGGCAGGGAGGCGTGAACACCTTC. This codes for CASSLGQGGVNTF.

CDR3 region: CASNPQTGAHNEQFF. In DNA form, the CDR3 reads TGTGCCAGCAACCCTCAAACGGGAGCTCACAATGAGCAGTTCTTC. V and J are TRBV7-2 and TRBJ2-1, with a tentative D call TRBD2 (6 bases). Trimming stripped 7 bases from V and 5 bases from J, with 18 bases between. Germline assignment: CDR1 SGHTA and CDR2 FQGNSA. This CDR3 comprises 15 residues.

The chain has TRBV7-2 and TRBJ1-2; a possible D gene is TRBD1 (6 bases). V was trimmed by 5 bases and J by 6 bases, leaving 16 bases between them. This CDR3 has 14 residues. Germline assignment: CDR1 SGHTA and CDR2 FQGNSA. The CDR3 loop reads CASSAHRVENGYTF. For the CDR3, the DNA is TGTGCCAGCAGCGCCCACAGGGTGGAGAATGGCTACACCTTC.

The chain carries TRBV5-1 and TRBJ2-1, with 13 bases identical to TRBD2. Germline V gene lookup returns CDR1 SGHRS and CDR2 YFSETQ. V lost 3 bases to trimming and J lost 8 bases; unmatched junction nucleotides: 5. The CDR3 sequence is 15 residues long. The DNA of the CDR3 is TGCGCCAGCAGCTGGACTAGCGGGAGTATCTATGAGCAGTTCTTC. Residues: CASSWTSGSIYEQFF.

This sequence joins TRBV18 and TRBJ2-5; 10 bases fit TRBD2. From germline, CDR1 is KGHSH and CDR2 LQKENI. The junction had 16 bases not matched to a gene; V was cut back by 4 bases and J by 2 bases. This CDR3 has 19 residues. CDR3 loop: CASSQRKSNTSGKQETQYF. CDR3 nucleotides: TGTGCCAGCTCACAAAGAAAAAGCAATACTAGCGGGAAGCAAGAGACCCAGTACTTC. The full variable domain, with the rest looked up from reference TRBV18 and TRBJ2-5, is NAGVMQNPRHLVRRRGQEARLRCSPMKGHSHVYWYRQLPEEGLKFMVYLQKENIIDESGMPKERFSAEFPKEGPSILRIQQVVRGDSAAYFCASSQRKSNTSGKQETQYFGPGTRLLVL.

The V call is TRBV19, the J call TRBJ2-7; 14 positions match TRBD2. V gave up 10 bases and J gave up 6 bases; unmatched junction bases: 8. The CDR3 has 14 residues. Germline V gene sequence: CDR1 LNHDA, CDR2 SQIVND (reference sequence). CDR3 in DNA: TGTGCCACCACAGGACTAGCGGGAGGCGGCGAGCAGTACTTC. Translated, it gives CATTGLAGGGEQYF.

The chain is built from TRBV6-6 and TRBJ1-2; tentatively, D is TRBD1 (6 bases). The CDR3 runs to 13 residues. Trimming cost V 7 bases and J 4 bases, with 13 bases left between them. From germline, CDR1 is MNHNY and CDR2 SVGAGI (reference sequence). The CDR3 nucleotides are TGTGCCAGCAAATGGACAGCCGGCTATGGCTACACCTTC. It translates to CASKWTAGYGYTF.

This clone appeared once. The rearrangement links TRBV7-2 to TRBJ2-5; 9 positions match TRBD2. There are 17 residues in the CDR3. CDR1 and CDR2 from the germline V gene are SGHTA and FQGNSA. The J segment lost 4 bases and the V segment lost 0 bases, leaving 9 bases of the junction unmatched. The DNA of the CDR3 is TGTGCCAGCAGCTTAGCGGGGGCGCTAGCGGGACGAGAGACCCAGTACTTC. Translating gives CASSLAGALAGRETQYF.

The chain has TRBV5-4 and TRBJ2-1, with D possibly matching TRBD2 (5 bases). Trimming removed 7 bases at V and 5 bases at J, with 13 bases between. The CDR3 totals 13 residues. CDR1 and CDR2 from the germline V gene are SGHNT and YYREEE (reference sequence). The CDR3 DNA reads TGTGCCAGCTCCTCCTTGAGGGACAATGAGCAGTTCTTC. Its protein is CASSSLRDNEQFF. Looking up the rest from reference TRBV5-4 and TRBJ2-1 gives the full variable domain: ETGVTQSPTHLIKTRGQQVTLRCSSQSGHNTVSWYQQALGQGPQFIFQYYREEENGRGNFPPRFSGLQFPNYSSELNVNALELDDSALYLCASSSLRDNEQFFGPGTRLTVL.

This chain connects TRBV7-9 to TRBJ2-5, with D perhaps TRBD1 (5 bases). CDR1 is SEHNR, CDR2 FQNEAQ, per germline (reference sequence). With 6 bases removed from V and 1 base from J, the gap between germline ends came to 15 bases. The CDR3 extends over 15 amino acids. The CDR3 protein is CASRLYRQGQETQYF. CDR3 DNA sequence: TGTGCCAGCAGATTATACAGGCAGGGCCAAGAGACCCAGTACTTC.

The J gene is TRBJ2-7, the V gene TRBV9; TRBD1 matches 9 bases. Unmatched junction bases numbered 8, after V lost 3 bases and J lost 4 bases. In germline, CDR1 is SGDLS, CDR2 YYNGEE. This CDR3 has 15 amino acids. CDR3 in DNA: TGTGCCAGCAGCGGGTCCGGGACAGGGACGTACGAGCAGTACTTC. Amino acids: CASSGSGTGTYEQYF.

The V call is TRBV4-3, the J call TRBJ1-2; TRBD1 matches at 10 bases. The V gene end was trimmed by 3 bases and the J gene end by 6 bases; junction bases not matched to a gene: 10. Germline V gene data show CDR1 as LGHNA and CDR2 as YSLEER. The length of the CDR3 is 16 residues. CDR3 protein: CASSHLIGTGDDGYTF. The CDR3 bases are TGCGCCAGCAGCCATTTAATTGGGACAGGGGATGATGGCTACACCTTC.

For the CDR3, the DNA is TGTGCCAGCAGCTTACGTCTAGCGATCTACGAGCAGTACTTC. Its translation is CASSLRLAIYEQYF. The rearrangement links TRBV7-8 to TRBJ2-7; D may be TRBD2 (6 bases). Trimming cost V 2 bases and J 3 bases, with 11 bases left between them. The CDR3 covers 14 residues. From germline, CDR1 is SGHVS and CDR2 FQNEAQ.

This clone was recorded only once. The J gene is TRBJ1-1, the V gene TRBV27, with TRBD1 matching over 12 bases. With V trimmed by 5 bases and J by 6 bases, 10 bases remained unmatched. This CDR3 contains 16 residues. The germline V gene has CDR1 MNHEY and CDR2 SMNVEV (reference sequence). The CDR3 here is CASSPVIRDRGPEAFF. The CDR3 DNA reads TGTGCCAGCAGTCCCGTTATACGGGACAGGGGGCCTGAAGCTTTCTTT.

The rearrangement joins TRBV7-9 to TRBJ1-5, with TRBD1 as a possible D gene (5 bases). The ends were cut back, 1 base at V and 4 bases at J, with 14 bases in the middle. Germline CDR1 reads SEHNR; CDR2 reads FQNEAQ (reference sequence). The CDR3 runs to 16 residues. The CDR3 DNA follows: TGTGCCAGCAGCTTAGTAATACAGGCCCGAAATCAGCCCCAGCATTTT. Its translation: CASSLVIQARNQPQHF. The full variable domain, completed using reference TRBV7-9 and TRBJ1-5, is DTGVSQNPRHKITKRGQNVTFRCDPISEHNRLYWYRQTLGQGPEFLTYFQNEAQLEKSRLLSDRFSAERPKGSFSTLEIQRTEQGDSAMYLCASSLVIQARNQPQHFGDGTRLSIL.

The chain couples TRBV10-3 to TRBJ2-7; 8 bases map to TRBD1. The CDR3 is 13 amino acids. CDR1 ENHRY and CDR2 SYGVKD come from the germline V gene. V lost 3 bases and J lost 13; bases outside the gene matches: 11. The CDR3 spells CAISDFRGQRGYF. The DNA of the CDR3 is TGTGCCATCAGTGATTTCAGGGGGCAAAGGGGATACTTC.

The chain has TRBV15 and TRBJ1-1; D is unclear. V lost 5 bases, J lost 0 bases, and 13 bases lay in between. There are 15 residues in the CDR3. CDR1 is LNHNV, CDR2 YYDKDF, per germline (reference sequence). CDR3 in DNA: TGTGCCACCAGCGTACGACACTTACTGAACACTGAAGCTTTCTTT. This gives the protein CATSVRHLLNTEAFF.

The chain combines TRBV27 with TRBJ2-3; 9 positions match TRBD2. CDR1 and CDR2 from the germline V gene are MNHEY and SMNVEV (reference sequence). V shed 4 bases and J 5 bases; nucleotides not matched to a gene: 7. The CDR3 sequence is 15 residues long. The CDR3 here is CASSYGGRAQDTQYF. The CDR3 bases are TGTGCCAGCAGTTACGGCGGGAGGGCCCAAGATACGCAGTATTTT.

The chain is built from TRBV5-6 and TRBJ2-2, with unresolved D. Trimming pared 1 base from V and 6 bases from J, leaving 4 bases between. Germline lookup yields CDR1 SGHDT and CDR2 YYEEEE. CDR3 length equals 12 residues. CDR3 nucleotides: TGTGCCAGCAGCTTGACAGCCGGGGAGCTGTTTTTT. It yields the protein CASSLTAGELFF.

The V gene is TRBV21-1, the J gene TRBJ1-1; the table names TRBD1, a call not compared with the DNA. TRBV21-1 is a recognized pseudogene. The CDR3 is 15 residues long. The CDR3, as DNA: TGTGCCAGCAGCCTACGGGACAGGGGAAACACTGAAGCTTTCTTT. It translates to CASSLRDRGNTEAFF.